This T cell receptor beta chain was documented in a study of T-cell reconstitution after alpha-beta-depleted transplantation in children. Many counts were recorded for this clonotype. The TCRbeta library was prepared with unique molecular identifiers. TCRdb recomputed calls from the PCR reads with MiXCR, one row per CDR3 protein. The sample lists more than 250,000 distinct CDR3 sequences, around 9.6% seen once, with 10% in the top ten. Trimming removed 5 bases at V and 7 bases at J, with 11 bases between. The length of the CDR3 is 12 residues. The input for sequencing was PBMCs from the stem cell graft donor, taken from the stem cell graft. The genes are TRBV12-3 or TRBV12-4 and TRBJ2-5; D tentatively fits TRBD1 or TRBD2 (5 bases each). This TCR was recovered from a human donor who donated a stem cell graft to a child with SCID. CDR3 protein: CASSGGTWTQYF. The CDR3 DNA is TGTGCCAGCAGTGGGGGAACCTGGACCCAGTACTTC.